This TCR beta chain was recorded in a study of identical twins. Germline V gene data show CDR1 as DFQATT and CDR2 as SNEGSKA (reference sequence). V was clipped by 0 bases and J by 3 bases, with 12 bases between them. There are 15 residues in the CDR3. This clonotype appeared a few times. Its antigen is unknown. The study, taken as a whole, reports: Out-of-frame alpha sequences shared between twins exhibited an excess of low generation probability. Zero-insertion analyses could be partly confounded by invariant MAIT and iNKT cells. Within cord blood, abundant beta clonotypes carried fewer insertions, but memory repertoires showed no such trend.

In TCRdb, the 5' RACE reads were re-called with MiXCR into one record per CDR3 protein. The data show 1.5 million to 2 million distinct CDR3 sequences, under 35% seen once. Source material: cord blood. The rearrangement uses TRBV20-1 and TRBJ2-1; D is possibly TRBD1 (6 bases). This TCR was sampled from a newborn girl in good health. The CDR3 nucleotides read TGCAGTGCTAGAGATGGGCCAGGGGACTACAATGAGCAGTTCTTC. Its translation: CSARDGPGDYNEQFF.